Below, 5 T cell receptor beta chains from the same sample are listed, as sequenced in a study of early T cells in non-severe SARS-CoV-2 infection. In TCRdb, the 5' RACE reads were re-called with MiXCR into one record per CDR3 protein. The table lists 98,000 or so distinct CDR3 sequences, approximately 12% of them singletons. Sequenced here: whole blood, sampled at baseline. These receptors were collected from an adult who was a healthcare worker with PCR-confirmed SARS-CoV-2 infection or an uninfected control (not recorded which).

The V and J genes are TRBV2 and TRBJ1-5, with D unclear. The CDR3 is made up of 15 amino acids. The germline gives CDR1 SNHLY, CDR2 FYNNEI. The V gene lost 3 bases and the J gene lost 1 base, with 10 bases spanning the gap. CDR3 in DNA: TGTGCCAGCAGTGAGGACCGAGGGAGCAATCAGCCCCAGCATTTT. Encoded protein: CASSEDRGSNQPQHF.

CDR3 protein: CASSTGNSGNTIYF. The CDR3 nucleotides read TGTGCCAGTAGTACAGGCAACTCTGGAAACACCATATATTTT. The genes are TRBV19 and TRBJ1-3; unclear D gene. CDR1 LNHDA and CDR2 SQIVND come from the germline V gene (reference sequence). The V and J ends lost 4 bases and 0 bases respectively, with 7 bases between them. The CDR3 has 14 residues. Full variable domain (rest looked up from reference TRBV19 and TRBJ1-3): DGGITQSPKYLFRKEGQNVTLSCEQNLNHDAMYWYRQDPGQGLRLIYYSQIVNDFQKGDIAEGYSVSREKKESFPLTVTSAQKNPTAFYLCASSTGNSGNTIYFGEGSWLTVV.

CDR3 in amino acids: CSVEGTSGGSTDTQYF. The CDR3 bases are TGCAGCGTTGAAGGGACTAGCGGGGGGAGCACAGATACGCAGTATTTT. This chain connects TRBV29-1 to TRBJ2-3, with 14 bases aligning to TRBD2. The length of the CDR3 is 16 residues. Germline V gene data show CDR1 as SQVTM and CDR2 as ANQGSEA. J lost 0 bases, V lost 1 base, and 0 bases had no gene match.

The chain recombines TRBV6-2 or TRBV6-3 with TRBJ2-3, with D tentatively TRBD1 (6 bases). The ends were cut back, 2 bases at V and 3 bases at J, with 12 bases in the middle. Germline lookup yields CDR1 MNHEY and CDR2 SVGEGT. The CDR3 consists of 15 residues. The CDR3 here is CASSYLGTPTDTQYF. CDR3 in DNA: TGTGCCAGCAGTTACCTAGGGACACCAACAGATACGCAGTATTTT.

This clonotype has more than one count but fewer than ten. The chain joins TRBV20-1 to TRBJ2-2; TRBD2 might be the D (6 bases). V was cut by 1 base and J by 4 bases, with 13 bases left in between. This CDR3 comprises 15 residues. CDR1 DFQATT and CDR2 SNEGSKA come from the germline V gene (reference sequence). CDR3 sequence reads: CSARASGLLTGELFF. As DNA, the CDR3 is TGCAGTGCTAGAGCCTCGGGACTCCTCACCGGGGAGCTGTTTTTT.